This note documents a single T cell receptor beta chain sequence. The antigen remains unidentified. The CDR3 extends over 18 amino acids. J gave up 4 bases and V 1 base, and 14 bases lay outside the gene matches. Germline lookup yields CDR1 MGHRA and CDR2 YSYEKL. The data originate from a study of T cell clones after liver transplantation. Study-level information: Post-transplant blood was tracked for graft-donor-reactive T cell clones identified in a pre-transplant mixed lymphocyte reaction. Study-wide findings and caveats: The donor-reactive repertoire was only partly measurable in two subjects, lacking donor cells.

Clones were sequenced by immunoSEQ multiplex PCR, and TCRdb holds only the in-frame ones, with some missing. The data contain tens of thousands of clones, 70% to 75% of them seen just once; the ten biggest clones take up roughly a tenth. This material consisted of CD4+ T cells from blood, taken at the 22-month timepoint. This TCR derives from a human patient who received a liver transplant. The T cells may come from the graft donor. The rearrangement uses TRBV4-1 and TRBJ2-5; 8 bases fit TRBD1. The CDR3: CASSQVSNRDRGRETQYF. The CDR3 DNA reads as TGCGCCAGCAGCCAAGTTTCAAACCGAGACAGGGGTCGAGAGACCCAGTACTTC.